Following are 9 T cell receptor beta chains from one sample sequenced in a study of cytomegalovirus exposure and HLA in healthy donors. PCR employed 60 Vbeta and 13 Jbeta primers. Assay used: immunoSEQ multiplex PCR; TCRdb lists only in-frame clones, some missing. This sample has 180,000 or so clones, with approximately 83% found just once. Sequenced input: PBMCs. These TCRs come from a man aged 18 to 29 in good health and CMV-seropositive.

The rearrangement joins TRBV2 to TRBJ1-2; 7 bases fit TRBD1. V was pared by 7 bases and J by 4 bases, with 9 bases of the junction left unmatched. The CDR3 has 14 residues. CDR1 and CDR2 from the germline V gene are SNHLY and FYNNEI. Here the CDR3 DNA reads TGTGCCAGCATGGGACAGACGCTAATCTATGGCTACACCTTC. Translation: CASMGQTLIYGYTF.

The CDR3, as DNA: TGTGCCAGCAGCCGACTGGTCGGACTTAGCTCCTACAATGAGCAGTTCTTC. Protein product: CASSRLVGLSSYNEQFF. The J gene is TRBJ2-1, the V gene TRBV7-9; perhaps TRBD2 as D (5 bases). The V gene lost 5 bases and the J gene lost 0 bases, with 17 bases spanning the gap. There are 17 residues in the CDR3. The germline V gene has CDR1 SEHNR and CDR2 FQNEAQ (reference sequence).

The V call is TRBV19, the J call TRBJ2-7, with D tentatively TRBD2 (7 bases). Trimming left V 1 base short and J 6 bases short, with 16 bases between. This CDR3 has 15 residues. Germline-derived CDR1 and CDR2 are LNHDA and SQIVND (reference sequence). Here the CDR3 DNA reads TGTGCCAGTAGTATAGGCGGGGGCCCTCCGGGCGAGCAGTACTTC. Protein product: CASSIGGGPPGEQYF.

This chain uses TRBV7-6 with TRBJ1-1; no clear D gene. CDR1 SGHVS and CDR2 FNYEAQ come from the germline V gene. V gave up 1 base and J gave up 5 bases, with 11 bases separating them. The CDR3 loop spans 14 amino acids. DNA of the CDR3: TGTGCCAGCAGCTTAGGGCAGTTCCCTACTGAAGCTTTCTTT. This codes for CASSLGQFPTEAFF.

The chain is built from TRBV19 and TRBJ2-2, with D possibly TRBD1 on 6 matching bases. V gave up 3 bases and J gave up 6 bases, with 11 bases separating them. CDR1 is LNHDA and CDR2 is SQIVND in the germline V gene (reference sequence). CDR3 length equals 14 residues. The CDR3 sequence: CASSITGSPGELFF. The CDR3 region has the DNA TGTGCCAGTAGTATCACAGGGTCGCCCGGGGAGCTGTTTTTT.

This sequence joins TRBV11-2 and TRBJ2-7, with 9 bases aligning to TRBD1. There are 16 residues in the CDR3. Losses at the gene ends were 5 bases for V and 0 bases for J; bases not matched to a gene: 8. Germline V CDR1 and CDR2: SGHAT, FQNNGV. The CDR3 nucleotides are TGTGCCAGCAGCCCTCTGAGGGACAGGGTCTCCTACGAGCAGTACTTC. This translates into CASSPLRDRVSYEQYF.

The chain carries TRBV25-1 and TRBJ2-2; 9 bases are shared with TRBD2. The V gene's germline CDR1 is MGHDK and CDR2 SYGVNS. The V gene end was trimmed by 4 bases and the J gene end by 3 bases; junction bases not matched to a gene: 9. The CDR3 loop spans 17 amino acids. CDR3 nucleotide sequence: TGTGCCAGCAGTGGACGTGCTGGCGGGGGGGACACCGGGGAGCTGTTTTTT. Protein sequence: CASSGRAGGGDTGELFF.

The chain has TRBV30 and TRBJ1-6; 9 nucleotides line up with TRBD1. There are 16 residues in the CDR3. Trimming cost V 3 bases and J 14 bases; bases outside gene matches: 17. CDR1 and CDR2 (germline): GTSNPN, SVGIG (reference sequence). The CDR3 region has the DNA TGTGCCTGGAGAGCTCCGGCCGGGACAGGGTTTATGACCCTCCACTTT. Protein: CAWRAPAGTGFMTLHF.

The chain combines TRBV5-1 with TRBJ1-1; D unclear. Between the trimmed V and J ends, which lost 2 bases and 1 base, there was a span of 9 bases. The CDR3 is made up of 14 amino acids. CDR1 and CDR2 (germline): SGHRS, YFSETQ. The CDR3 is CASSFQAENTEAFF. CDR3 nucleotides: TGCGCCAGCAGCTTTCAGGCCGAGAACACTGAAGCTTTCTTT.